A selection of T cell receptor beta chains follows, all from one sample in a study of human versus mouse CDR3 diversity and MHC coevolution. The table came from immunoSEQ multiplex PCR; TCRdb's copy has only in-frame clones and leaves some out. The sample includes about 83,000 clones, around 92% of them seen just once. The specimen sequenced was naive CD4+ T cells from blood. These receptors came from a person aged 30 to 69 in good health. Each CDR3 is given with its conserved first and last residue. The D gene is left open where the match is weak. Not all rows give a size; the values are once, few, many and, for expanded clones, a class.

v_call: TRBV29-1
clone_size: -
d_call: -
j_call: TRBJ2-1
cdr3_nt: TGCAGCGTTGAAGGGAGCTTGGACAATGAGCAGTTCTTC
cdr3_aa: CSVEGSLDNEQFF

v_call: TRBV5-5
clone_size: -
d_call: -
j_call: TRBJ2-2
cdr3_nt: TGTGCCAGCAGCCCTGGTGGGCAGGGGCGTACCGGGGAGCTGTTTTTT
cdr3_aa: CASSPGGQGRTGELFF

v_call: TRBV7-9
clone_size: -
d_call: -
j_call: TRBJ1-5
cdr3_nt: TGTGCCAGCAGCTTAGTAGGGGGCAATCAGCCCCAGCATTTT
cdr3_aa: CASSLVGGNQPQHF

v_call: TRBV7-6
clone_size: few
d_call: -
j_call: TRBJ2-1
cdr3_nt: TGTGCCAGCAGCTTTGTCGCTGGAGATGAGCAGTTCTTC
cdr3_aa: CASSFVAGDEQFF

v_call: TRBV6-1
clone_size: -
d_call: TRBD1
j_call: TRBJ1-1
cdr3_nt: TGTGCCAGCAGTAAGACAGGGTCTTTAGACACTGAAGCTTTCTTT
cdr3_aa: CASSKTGSLDTEAFF

v_call: TRBV28
clone_size: -
d_call: TRBD1
j_call: TRBJ1-2
cdr3_nt: TGTGCCAGCAGTTTCGGGGCAGGGGGCTATGGCTACACCTTC
cdr3_aa: CASSFGAGGYGYTF

v_call: TRBV13
clone_size: -
d_call: -
j_call: TRBJ2-1
cdr3_nt: TGTGCCAGCACCCCCCGACTTTCCTACAATGAGCAGTTCTTC
cdr3_aa: CASTPRLSYNEQFF

v_call: TRBV19
clone_size: -
d_call: -
j_call: TRBJ1-1
cdr3_nt: TGTGCCAGTAGTATAGGGCACCGAGGCACTGAAGCTTTCTTT
cdr3_aa: CASSIGHRGTEAFF

v_call: TRBV7-6
clone_size: -
d_call: TRBD1
j_call: TRBJ2-5
cdr3_nt: TGTGCCAGCAGATGGGACAGGGGCCACGAGACCCAGTACTTC
cdr3_aa: CASRWDRGHETQYF

v_call: TRBV19
clone_size: -
d_call: -
j_call: TRBJ1-5
cdr3_nt: TGTGCCAGTACCGTCCCGGGTAGCAATCAGCCCCAGCATTTT
cdr3_aa: CASTVPGSNQPQHF

v_call: TRBV15
clone_size: -
d_call: TRBD1
j_call: TRBJ2-2
cdr3_nt: TGTGCCTCGTTGACAGGGGTTAGGACCGGGGAGCTGTTTTTT
cdr3_aa: CASLTGVRTGELFF

v_call: TRBV10-3
clone_size: -
d_call: TRBD2
j_call: TRBJ2-5
cdr3_nt: TGTGCCATCCGGTTTAGCGGGTCTCAAGAGACCCAGTACTTC
cdr3_aa: CAIRFSGSQETQYF

v_call: TRBV27
clone_size: -
d_call: -
j_call: TRBJ2-3
cdr3_nt: TGTGCCAGCAGTTTCTTAGATACGCAGTATTTT
cdr3_aa: CASSFLDTQYF

v_call: TRBV7-2
clone_size: -
d_call: -
j_call: TRBJ2-1
cdr3_nt: TGTGCCAGCAGCTCAAGTGCTAGCTCCTACAATGAGCAGTTCTTC
cdr3_aa: CASSSSASSYNEQFF

v_call: TRBV2
clone_size: -
d_call: TRBD1
j_call: TRBJ1-5
cdr3_nt: TGTGCCAGCGTCGGGACAGTCAATCAGCCCCAGCATTTT
cdr3_aa: CASVGTVNQPQHF

v_call: TRBV5-1
clone_size: -
d_call: -
j_call: TRBJ1-4
cdr3_nt: TGCGCCAGCAGCTTGTTCGCAACTAATGAAAAACTGTTTTTT
cdr3_aa: CASSLFATNEKLFF

v_call: TRBV2
clone_size: -
d_call: TRBD1
j_call: TRBJ1-4
cdr3_nt: TGTGCCAGCAGCCAACAGGGGACCGGTGAAAAACTGTTTTTT
cdr3_aa: CASSQQGTGEKLFF

v_call: TRBV5-1
clone_size: -
d_call: -
j_call: TRBJ1-2
cdr3_nt: TGCGCCAGCAGCCCTCCATACGGGGGGGGGTATGGCTACACCTTC
cdr3_aa: CASSPPYGGGYGYTF

v_call: TRBV4-1
clone_size: -
d_call: TRBD2
j_call: TRBJ2-3
cdr3_nt: TGCGCCAGCAGCCAAGCCTATCGCGGGAGGGCGGCAGATACGCAGTATTTT
cdr3_aa: CASSQAYRGRAADTQYF

v_call: TRBV10-3
clone_size: few
d_call: -
j_call: TRBJ2-2
cdr3_nt: TGTGCCATCAGTGTGGACGGGGGCACCGGGGAGCTGTTTTTT
cdr3_aa: CAISVDGGTGELFF

v_call: TRBV5-6
clone_size: -
d_call: TRBD1
j_call: TRBJ2-5
cdr3_nt: TGTGCCAGCAGCTCGCCCCCCGGGACAGGAGCTCAAGAGACCCAGTACTTC
cdr3_aa: CASSSPPGTGAQETQYF

v_call: TRBV27
clone_size: once
d_call: -
j_call: TRBJ1-5
cdr3_nt: TGTGCCAGCAGTCCCCGGGACATTAATCAGCCCCAGCATTTT
cdr3_aa: CASSPRDINQPQHF

v_call: TRBV10-2
clone_size: few
d_call: -
j_call: TRBJ1-4
cdr3_nt: TGCGCCAGCAGTGCCCAACGGTCGGAAAAACTGTTTTTT
cdr3_aa: CASSAQRSEKLFF

v_call: TRBV5-1
clone_size: -
d_call: -
j_call: TRBJ1-2
cdr3_nt: TGCGCCAGCAGCCCGGTCGTGCAGGGTGAGGGCTACACCTTC
cdr3_aa: CASSPVVQGEGYTF

v_call: TRBV11-3
clone_size: -
d_call: TRBD2
j_call: TRBJ2-1
cdr3_nt: TGTGCCAGCAGCTTATCAGGCCTAGCGGGGGGGACCGGTGAGCAGTTCTTC
cdr3_aa: CASSLSGLAGGTGEQFF

v_call: TRBV6-1
clone_size: -
d_call: TRBD1
j_call: TRBJ1-5
cdr3_nt: TGTGCCAGCAGTGAAGTCAAACAGGGGGTCAATCAGCCCCAGCATTTT
cdr3_aa: CASSEVKQGVNQPQHF

v_call: TRBV7-8
clone_size: -
d_call: TRBD1
j_call: TRBJ2-3
cdr3_nt: TGTGCCAGCAGCGCTAGTAGGGGGCTGGGAGCAGATACGCAGTATTTT
cdr3_aa: CASSASRGLGADTQYF

v_call: TRBV27
clone_size: -
d_call: TRBD1
j_call: TRBJ2-7
cdr3_nt: TGTGCCAGCAGCCGACAGGGGTTCAGCTCCTACGAGCAGTACTTC
cdr3_aa: CASSRQGFSSYEQYF

v_call: TRBV4-1
clone_size: -
d_call: -
j_call: TRBJ2-7
cdr3_nt: TGCGCCAGCAGCCAGGGTAACTACCAAGGCGAGCAGTACTTC
cdr3_aa: CASSQGNYQGEQYF

v_call: TRBV5-1
clone_size: -
d_call: TRBD1
j_call: TRBJ1-1
cdr3_nt: TGCGCCAGCAGACCGGGACAGATGAACACTGAAGCTTTCTTT
cdr3_aa: CASRPGQMNTEAFF

v_call: TRBV6-1
clone_size: -
d_call: TRBD1
j_call: TRBJ1-2
cdr3_nt: TGTGCCAGCAGTGCTTCCCCCGGGACAGGGGGTACTAACTATGGCTACACCTTC
cdr3_aa: CASSASPGTGGTNYGYTF

v_call: TRBV30
clone_size: -
d_call: -
j_call: TRBJ2-2
cdr3_nt: TGTGCCTGGAGTGTTCTAACCACCGGGGAGCTGTTTTTT
cdr3_aa: CAWSVLTTGELFF

v_call: TRBV6-4
clone_size: once
d_call: TRBD2
j_call: TRBJ2-5
cdr3_nt: TGTGCCAGCAGTGACTCGGAACTAGCGACAGAGACCCAGTACTTC
cdr3_aa: CASSDSELATETQYF

v_call: TRBV2
clone_size: -
d_call: TRBD1
j_call: TRBJ1-1
cdr3_nt: TGTGCCAGCAGATTACTTCAGGACAGGGGGAACACTGAAGCTTTCTTT
cdr3_aa: CASRLLQDRGNTEAFF

v_call: TRBV5-1
clone_size: -
d_call: TRBD2
j_call: TRBJ2-1
cdr3_nt: TGCGCCAGCAGCCATCTAGCGGGGGGCCACAATGAGCAGTTCTTC
cdr3_aa: CASSHLAGGHNEQFF

v_call: TRBV29-1
clone_size: -
d_call: -
j_call: TRBJ1-1
cdr3_nt: TGCAGCGTCCGACGTACCGGGGCTGAAGCTTTCTTT
cdr3_aa: CSVRRTGAEAFF

v_call: TRBV7-2
clone_size: -
d_call: TRBD1
j_call: TRBJ2-2
cdr3_nt: TGTGCCAGCAGCTCTCAGGGGGCCGGGGAGCTGTTTTTT
cdr3_aa: CASSSQGAGELFF

v_call: TRBV7-3
clone_size: -
d_call: -
j_call: TRBJ2-2
cdr3_nt: TGTGCCAGCAGCTTAAGTCTCCGGGAGTACACCGGGGAGCTGTTTTTT
cdr3_aa: CASSLSLREYTGELFF

v_call: TRBV7-9
clone_size: -
d_call: -
j_call: TRBJ1-2
cdr3_nt: TGTGCCAGCAGCTTAGAGGTCGGGGGTGGCTACACCTTC
cdr3_aa: CASSLEVGGGYTF

v_call: TRBV28
clone_size: -
d_call: -
j_call: TRBJ2-7
cdr3_nt: TGTGCCAGCAGTTTATGGGTGAGCTCCTACGAGCAGTACTTC
cdr3_aa: CASSLWVSSYEQYF

v_call: TRBV19
clone_size: -
d_call: TRBD1
j_call: TRBJ2-3
cdr3_nt: TGTGCCAGTAGTATGGGACAGGGTAGCACAGATACGCAGTATTTT
cdr3_aa: CASSMGQGSTDTQYF

v_call: TRBV18
clone_size: -
d_call: TRBD1
j_call: TRBJ1-1
cdr3_nt: TGTGCCAGCTCACCATCGGTTAGGGGGCCTGGGAGCACTGAAGCTTTCTTT
cdr3_aa: CASSPSVRGPGSTEAFF

v_call: TRBV28
clone_size: once
d_call: TRBD1
j_call: TRBJ2-7
cdr3_nt: TGTGCCAGTGGGTTAGGAGGACAGGGTCTTTACGAGCAGTACTTC
cdr3_aa: CASGLGGQGLYEQYF

v_call: TRBV19
clone_size: -
d_call: -
j_call: TRBJ2-7
cdr3_nt: TGTGCCAGTAGTATAGAGGCCAACTCCTACGAGCAGTACTTC
cdr3_aa: CASSIEANSYEQYF

v_call: TRBV11-2
clone_size: once
d_call: TRBD2
j_call: TRBJ2-3
cdr3_nt: TGTGCCAGCAGAGCGGGACTAGCGGGACCAGATACGCAGTATTTT
cdr3_aa: CASRAGLAGPDTQYF

v_call: TRBV11-2
clone_size: -
d_call: -
j_call: TRBJ1-2
cdr3_nt: TGTGCCAGCAGCTTACTGGGCCTGCAGGGCTACACCTTC
cdr3_aa: CASSLLGLQGYTF

v_call: TRBV28
clone_size: -
d_call: -
j_call: TRBJ1-5
cdr3_nt: TGTGCCAGCACCCCAAGGGGTTTCGGCAATCAGCCCCAGCATTTT
cdr3_aa: CASTPRGFGNQPQHF

v_call: TRBV7-9
clone_size: -
d_call: TRBD2
j_call: TRBJ2-1
cdr3_nt: TGTGCCAGCAGCCAAACGAGTCTAGCGGGAGGTGTCGATGAGCAGTTCTTC
cdr3_aa: CASSQTSLAGGVDEQFF

v_call: TRBV9
clone_size: -
d_call: TRBD1
j_call: TRBJ2-7
cdr3_nt: TGTGCCAGCAGCGGAGGGCCACAGGGGGCCTACGAGCAGTACTTC
cdr3_aa: CASSGGPQGAYEQYF

v_call: TRBV7-8
clone_size: once
d_call: TRBD1
j_call: TRBJ1-1
cdr3_nt: TGTGCCAGCAGAGACAGGGTGCAAACTGAAGCTTTCTTT
cdr3_aa: CASRDRVQTEAFF

v_call: TRBV4-1
clone_size: -
d_call: -
j_call: TRBJ1-1
cdr3_nt: TGCGCCAGCAGCCAACTACACAGGGAGAACACTGAAGCTTTCTTT
cdr3_aa: CASSQLHRENTEAFF

v_call: TRBV27
clone_size: -
d_call: -
j_call: TRBJ2-2
cdr3_nt: TGTGCCAGCGGGGGACACCTGACCGGGGAGCTGTTTTTT
cdr3_aa: CASGGHLTGELFF

v_call: TRBV30
clone_size: -
d_call: -
j_call: TRBJ2-5
cdr3_nt: TGTGCCTGGAGTTGGGCGGGGACGGAGACCCAGTACTTC
cdr3_aa: CAWSWAGTETQYF

v_call: TRBV7-2
clone_size: -
d_call: TRBD2
j_call: TRBJ2-3
cdr3_nt: TGTGCCAGCAGCTCGGGACTAGCGGGGATCCCAGATACGCAGTATTTT
cdr3_aa: CASSSGLAGIPDTQYF

v_call: TRBV15
clone_size: -
d_call: -
j_call: TRBJ2-5
cdr3_nt: TGTGCCACCAGCAGAGTAGGACAGCAAGAGACCCAGTACTTC
cdr3_aa: CATSRVGQQETQYF